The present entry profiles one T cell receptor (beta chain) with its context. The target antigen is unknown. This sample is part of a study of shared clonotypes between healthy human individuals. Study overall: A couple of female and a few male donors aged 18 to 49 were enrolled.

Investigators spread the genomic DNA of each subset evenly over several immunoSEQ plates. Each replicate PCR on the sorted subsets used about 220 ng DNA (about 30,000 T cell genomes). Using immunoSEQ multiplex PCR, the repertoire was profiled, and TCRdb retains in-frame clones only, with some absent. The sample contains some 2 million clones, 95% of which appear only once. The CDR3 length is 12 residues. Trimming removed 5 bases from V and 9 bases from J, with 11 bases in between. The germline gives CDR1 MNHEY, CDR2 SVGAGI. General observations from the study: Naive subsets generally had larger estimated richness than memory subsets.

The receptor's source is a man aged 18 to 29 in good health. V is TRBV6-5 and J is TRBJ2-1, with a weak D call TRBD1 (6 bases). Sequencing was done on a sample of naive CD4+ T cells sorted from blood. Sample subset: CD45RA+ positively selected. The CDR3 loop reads CASSKQGGEQFF. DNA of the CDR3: TGTGCCAGCAGTAAACAGGGTGGTGAGCAGTTCTTC.